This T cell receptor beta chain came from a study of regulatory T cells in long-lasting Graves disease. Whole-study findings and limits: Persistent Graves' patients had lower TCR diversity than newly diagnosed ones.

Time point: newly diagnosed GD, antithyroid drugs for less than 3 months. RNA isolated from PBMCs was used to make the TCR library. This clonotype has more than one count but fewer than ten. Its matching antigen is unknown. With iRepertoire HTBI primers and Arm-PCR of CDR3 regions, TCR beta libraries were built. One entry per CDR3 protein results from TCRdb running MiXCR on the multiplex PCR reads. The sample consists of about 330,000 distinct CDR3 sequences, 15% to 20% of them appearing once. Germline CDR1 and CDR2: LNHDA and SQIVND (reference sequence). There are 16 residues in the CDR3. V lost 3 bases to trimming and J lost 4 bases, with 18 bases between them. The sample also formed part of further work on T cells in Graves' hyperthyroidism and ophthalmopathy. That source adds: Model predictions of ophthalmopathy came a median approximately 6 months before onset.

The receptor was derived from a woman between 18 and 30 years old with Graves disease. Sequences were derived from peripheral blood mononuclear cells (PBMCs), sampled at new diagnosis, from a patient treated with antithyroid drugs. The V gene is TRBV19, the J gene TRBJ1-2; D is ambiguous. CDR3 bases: TGTGCCAGTAGTATCAGTGTTTCGTCCGGGCCCTATGGCTACACCTTC. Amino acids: CASSISVSSGPYGYTF.